Below are 30 T cell receptor beta chains sequenced from a single sample in a study of CD8+ T cells in alopecia areata. Markers including CD4, CD8alpha, NKG2D and NKG2ACE guided sorting of pooled cutaneous lymph node cells. Extracted RNA was reverse transcribed, and the resulting cDNA served as sequencing template. The repertoire was sequenced with immunoSEQ multiplex PCR; TCRdb's copy has only in-frame clones and lacks some. The sample was found to contain under 350,000 clones, and every one recurs. The source material was CD4+ T cells sorted from a lymph node. These receptors were collected from a C3H/HeJ mouse with alopecia areata. For this mouse line, the MHC haplotype is H2-k.

For this clone: The gene names here belong to mouse. The CDR3 end lies 4 residues beyond the end of the read and is filled in from the germline J gene. The chain uses TRBV13-1 and TRBJ1-2, with 7 bases that match TRBD1. CDR1 is NSHNY, CDR2 SYGAGN, per germline. V was clipped by 4 bases and J by 0 bases; unmatched bases: 6. The CDR3 spans 15 residues. The chain's CDR3 is CASSPTGDANSDYTF. Incomplete CDR3 DNA: TGTGCCAGCAGTCCCACAGGGGATGCAAACTCC.

Regarding this clone: These gene names are mouse names. The sequence runs out 4 residues before the end of the CDR3; the remainder is reconstructed from the germline J gene. The genes are TRBV1 and TRBJ1-2; TRBD1 is a possible D gene (5 bases). Germline CDR1 NSQYPW, CDR2 LRSPGD (reference sequence). There are 15 residues in the CDR3. The covered CDR3 bases are TGCACCTGCAGTGCAGGTCGACTGGGGGAGAAC. Translation gives CTCSAGRLGEN. The CDR3 in full is CTCSAGRLGENDYTF.

The table lists this clone with a few counts. Gene labels here are mouse ones. The CDR3 end lies 4 residues beyond the end of the read and is filled in from the germline J gene. The chain combines TRBV13-3 with TRBJ2-1, with D possibly matching TRBD1 (6 bases). Germline lookup yields CDR1 NNHDY and CDR2 SYVADS. Deletions cut 4 bases from V and 6 bases from J, with 11 bases between. The CDR3 is 13 amino acids. The CDR3 reads CASSPQGAAEQFF. CDR3 DNA (partial): TGTGCCAGCAGTCCACAGGGTGCTGCT.

This clone was picked up a small number of times. Genes and germline are mouse. The observed sequence ends 4 residues before the CDR3 terminus, with the missing tail filled in from the germline J gene. This chain uses TRBV13-1 with TRBJ2-2; TRBD1 is a possible D gene (6 bases). V lost 2 bases to trimming and J lost 0 bases, with 8 bases between them. The CDR3 covers 15 residues. Germline lookup yields CDR1 NSHNY and CDR2 SYGAGN. The CDR3 bases that were read are TGTGCCAGCAGTGAAAGACAGGCAAACACCGGG. Residues: CASSERQANTG. Given in full, the CDR3 is CASSERQANTGQLYF.

Regarding this clone: Gene names are the mouse ones. The DNA ends 4 residues before the CDR3 does, and the rest of the CDR3 is filled in from the germline J gene. The sample holds other DNA sequences that translate to the same CDR3. The chain is built from TRBV13-1 and TRBJ2-2, with TRBD1 identical over 8 bases. Unmatched junction bases numbered 1, after V lost 3 bases and J lost 0 bases. CDR1 NSHNY and CDR2 SYGAGN come from the germline V gene. This CDR3 region has 15 residues. CDR3 protein: CASSGTGPNTGQLYF. The part of the CDR3 DNA that was read is TGTGCCAGCAGTGGGACAGGGCCAAACACCGGG.

Comment on this clone: Genes here carry mouse names. The read falls 4 residues short of the CDR3 end, and the missing part is taken from the germline J gene. V usage is TRBV19 and J usage is TRBJ2-5; 8 nucleotides line up with TRBD2. The CDR3 runs to 14 residues. Germline V gene sequence: CDR1 FNHDT, CDR2 SITEND (reference sequence). The sequenced part of the CDR3 DNA is TGTGCCAGCAGTCCGACTGGGGAACGGGAC. Its translation: CASSPTGERD. The whole CDR3 sequence reads CASSPTGERDTQYF.

There are many counts of this clone. Mouse gene names and germline throughout. The read falls 4 residues short of the CDR3 end, and the missing part is taken from the germline J gene. This specimen includes other DNA sequences encoding the same CDR3. The chain couples TRBV1 to TRBJ1-2, with D unclear. Germline CDR1 reads NSQYPW; CDR2 reads LRSPGD (reference sequence). The CDR3 has 14 amino acids. Trimming cost V 0 bases and J 0 bases, with 5 bases left between them. The CDR3 sequence is CTCSADRANSDYTF. The part of the CDR3 DNA that was read is TGCACCTGCAGTGCAGACAGAGCAAACTCC. The full variable domain, in which reference TRBV1 and TRBJ1-2 provide the parts outside the CDR3, is VTLLEQNPRWRLVPRGQAVNLRCILKNSQYPWMSWYQQDLQKQLQWLFTLRSPGDKEVKSLPGADYLATRVTDTELRLQVANMSQGRTLYCTCSADRANSDYTFGSGTRLLVI.

Note on this clone: The gene names here belong to mouse. The CDR3 end lies 4 residues beyond the end of the read and is filled in from the germline J gene. This chain uses TRBV29 with TRBJ2-1; D is perhaps TRBD1 (6 bases). CDR3 length equals 14 residues. The germline V gene encodes CDR1 MSHET and CDR2 SYDVDS. Deletions cut 4 bases from V and 3 bases from J, with 10 bases between. The CDR3 bases that were read are TGTGCTAGCAGTTGGGACACAACCTATGCT. Its translation: CASSWDTTYA. The whole CDR3 sequence is CASSWDTTYAEQFF.

This clone was recorded a few times. These gene names are mouse names. The read is 4 residues too short to cover the CDR3 end, so that end is filled in from the germline J gene. The V and J genes are TRBV13-1 and TRBJ2-1, with TRBD2 identical over 7 bases. Per the germline V gene, CDR1 is NSHNY and CDR2 is SYGAGN. CDR3 length equals 16 residues. V lost 0 bases and J lost 0; bases outside the gene matches: 3. This CDR3 reads CASSDVLGVNYAEQFF. CDR3 DNA, as far as it was read: TGTGCCAGCAGTGATGTCCTGGGGGTTAACTATGCT.

This clone was observed many times. These gene names are mouse names. From the germline J gene comes the end of the CDR3, since the read stops 4 residues before it. The chain carries TRBV17 and TRBJ2-1; 7 bases map to TRBD2. The V and J ends lost 0 bases and 0 bases, in that order; junction bases with no gene match: 5. This CDR3 region has 17 residues. Germline CDR1 and CDR2: MNHDT and YYDKIL. The sequenced part of the CDR3 DNA is TGTGCTAGCAGTAGAGATCTGTGGGGGGATAACTATGCT. Protein product: CASSRDLWGDNYA. The CDR3 in its entirety is CASSRDLWGDNYAEQFF.

The sample holds a few counts of this clone. Gene names are mouse gene names. The sequenced part of the CDR3 DNA is TGTGCCAGCAGCCACGGGACAAAAAACACA. Translated, it gives CASSHGTKNT. The CDR3 reads in full as CASSHGTKNTEVFF. V usage is TRBV5 and J usage is TRBJ1-1; perhaps TRBD1 as D (6 bases). The CDR3 end falls 4 residues outside the read, so it is completed with the germline J gene. Germline V gene sequence: CDR1 LGHNA, CDR2 YNLKQL (reference sequence). The CDR3 covers 14 residues. V lost 3 bases and J 1 base, leaving 9 bases between the germline ends.

Points on this clone: Genes and germline come from the mouse. Read coverage stops 4 residues before the CDR3 terminus; the germline J gene supplies the remainder. This specimen includes other DNA sequences encoding the same CDR3. This chain uses TRBV13-1 with TRBJ2-2, with D maybe TRBD1 (5 bases). Germline V gene data show CDR1 as NSHNY and CDR2 as SYGAGN. Trimming shortened V by 0 bases and J by 0 bases, and 9 bases separated the two germline ends. CDR3 size: 16 residues. The chain's CDR3 is CASSDGRGANTGQLYF. Incomplete CDR3 DNA: TGTGCCAGCAGTGATGGTAGGGGAGCAAACACCGGG.

This clone was observed a handful of times. The germline and genes are mouse ones. The read halts 4 residues ahead of the CDR3 end, with the missing end drawn from the germline J gene. The sample carries other DNA sequences with the same CDR3. This sequence joins TRBV19 and TRBJ2-1, with 10 bases fitting TRBD2. The CDR3 extends over 15 amino acids. The V gene's germline CDR1 is FNHDT and CDR2 SITEND (reference sequence). Trimming cost V 4 bases and J 2 bases; bases outside gene matches: 3. This CDR3 is CASSPGLGDYAEQFF. Partial CDR3 DNA: TGTGCCAGCAGTCCTGGACTGGGGGACTATGCT.

In regard to this clone: The gene names given are mouse names. The CDR3 end is not reached by the read, which stops 4 residues before it; the germline J gene fills it in. The J gene is TRBJ1-2, the V gene TRBV13-3, with D maybe TRBD1 (6 bases). Per the germline V gene, CDR1 is NNHDY and CDR2 is SYVADS. This CDR3 spans 14 amino acids. Trimming removed 3 bases at V and 1 base at J, with 10 bases between. The CDR3 bases that were read are TGTGCCAGCAGTGGAGCGGGACAAAACTCC. Translation: CASSGAGQNS. In full, the CDR3 reads CASSGAGQNSDYTF.

This clone has just a few counts. Gene names and germline refer to mouse. Read sequence stops 4 residues before the CDR3 end, and the germline J gene provides the missing end. The chain links TRBV2 to TRBJ2-1; 7 positions match TRBD1. The CDR3 contains 13 residues. CDR1 is LGHNA and CDR2 is YSYQKL in the germline V gene. This CDR3 is CASSQEQGAEQFF. CDR3 DNA (partial): TGTGCCAGCAGCCAGGAACAGGGGGCT.

On this clone: Gene names follow the mouse nomenclature. The sequenced fragment ends 4 residues before the CDR3 boundary, so the rest is inferred from the germline J gene. The sample has other DNA sequences that encode this CDR3 too. The chain carries TRBV19 and TRBJ2-3; D possibly corresponds to TRBD2 (5 bases). Between the trimmed V and J ends, which lost 3 bases and 0 bases, there was a span of 8 bases. Germline lookup yields CDR1 FNHDT and CDR2 SITEND (reference sequence). The CDR3 totals 14 residues. The sequenced CDR3 bases are TGTGCCAGCAGTACACTGGCTAGTGCAGAA. Translated, it gives CASSTLASAE. The whole CDR3 sequence reads CASSTLASAETLYF.

Details on this clone: Each gene name is a mouse one. From the germline J gene comes the end of the CDR3, since the read stops 3 residues before it. This sample includes further DNA sequences coding for the same CDR3. The J gene is TRBJ1-6, the V gene TRBV1, with 8 bases that match TRBD1. TRBJ1-6 counts as an open reading frame of uncertain function. J gave up 6 bases and V 0 bases, and 1 base lay outside the gene matches. This CDR3 contains 15 residues. CDR1 is NSQYPW and CDR2 is LRSPGD in the germline V gene (reference sequence). This chain's CDR3 is CTCSADRGPNSPLYF. The sequenced CDR3 bases are TGCACCTGCAGTGCAGACAGGGGGCCTAATTCGCCC.

This clone was picked up a small number of times. All gene names here are mouse names. The read ends 4 residues early relative to the CDR3; the germline J gene fills the gap. Other DNA sequences in this sample translate to the same CDR3. The chain is built from TRBV12-1 and TRBJ1-2; D is perhaps TRBD1 (5 bases). Germline V gene sequence: CDR1 SGHSN, CDR2 HYEKVE. This CDR3 contains 12 residues. The CDR3 region is CASSLGGTDYTF. CDR3 bases read: TGTGCCAGCTCTCTCGGGGGGACC.

Note on this clone: These gene names are mouse names. The read ends 4 residues before the CDR3 terminus; that terminus is restored from the germline J gene. The chain couples TRBV13-1 to TRBJ1-2; the match to TRBD1 covers 10 bases. The CDR3 length is 15 residues. The germline CDR1 and CDR2 sequences are NSHNY and SYGAGN. Trimming took 3 bases from V and 3 from J; bases not matched to a gene: 5. The sequenced CDR3 bases are TGTGCCAGCAGTGCGACAGGGGGCGTAGACTCC. Translation gives CASSATGGVDS. The full CDR3 protein reads CASSATGGVDSDYTF.

In its sample, this clone was seen a few times. The gene names given are mouse names. Coverage ceases 4 residues before the CDR3 finishes, and the germline J gene fills in the end. J is TRBJ2-7 and V is TRBV1, with 7 nucleotides matching TRBD2. This CDR3 is built from 12 residues. Germline assignment: CDR1 NSQYPW and CDR2 LRSPGD (reference sequence). CDR3 DNA, as far as it was read: TGCACCTGCAGGCTGGGGGATTAT. Its translation is CTCRLGDY. The whole CDR3 sequence reads CTCRLGDYEQYF.

This clone was counted between two and nine times. Germline and genes here are mouse. With the read ending 4 residues before the CDR3 end, the germline J gene is used to fill in that end. At the DNA level, this CDR3 is encoded by other sequences in the same sample as well. The chain is built from TRBV1 and TRBJ2-4, with 10 nucleotides matching TRBD1. Germline trimming cut 1 base from V and 1 base from J; bases unmatched to any gene: 2. This CDR3 comprises 16 residues. Germline lookup yields CDR1 NSQYPW and CDR2 LRSPGD (reference sequence). The CDR3 spells CTCSAGTGGGQNTLYF. The part of the CDR3 DNA that was read is TGCACCTGCAGTGCAGGGACAGGGGGGGGTCAAAAC.

Notes on this clone: The genes and germline here are from mouse. The CDR3 is cut off 4 residues early in the read; its end comes from the germline J gene. V and J are TRBV1 and TRBJ2-2, with 10 bases fitting TRBD2. This CDR3 is built from 15 residues. The germline CDR1 and CDR2 sequences are NSQYPW and LRSPGD (reference sequence). After removal of 3 bases from V and 4 bases from J, the junction contained 2 bases not matched to a gene. CDR3: CTCSALGGPTGQLYF. The CDR3 DNA, read in part, is TGCACCTGCAGTGCTCTGGGGGGGCCCACCGGG. Full variable domain (remainder filled in from reference TRBV1 and TRBJ2-2): VTLLEQNPRWRLVPRGQAVNLRCILKNSQYPWMSWYQQDLQKQLQWLFTLRSPGDKEVKSLPGADYLATRVTDTELRLQVANMSQGRTLYCTCSALGGPTGQLYFGEGSKLTVL.

Notes on this clone: Gene names follow the mouse nomenclature. The observed sequence ends 4 residues before the CDR3 terminus, with the missing tail filled in from the germline J gene. The chain carries TRBV5 and TRBJ2-7, with 14 nucleotides matching TRBD2. The CDR3 is 16 amino acids. The germline gives CDR1 LGHNA, CDR2 YNLKQL (reference sequence). CDR3 region: CASSQPGTGGAYEQYF. The DNA read from the CDR3 is TGTGCCAGCAGCCAGCCCGGGACTGGGGGGGCTTAT.

On this clone: Gene names denote mouse genes. Read sequence stops 4 residues before the CDR3 end, and the germline J gene provides the missing end. This chain connects TRBV13-1 to TRBJ2-1, with 12 bases lining up with TRBD2. Germline loops: CDR1 NSHNY, CDR2 SYGAGN. Losses at the gene ends were 4 bases for V and 1 base for J; bases not matched to a gene: 3. CDR3 size: 16 residues. This CDR3 is CASSSGLGGNYAEQFF. The part of the CDR3 DNA that was read is TGTGCCAGCAGTTCCGGACTGGGGGGGAACTATGCT.

This clone showed up just a few times. Gene names and germline match the mouse. The read falls 4 residues short of the CDR3 end, and the missing part is taken from the germline J gene. The same CDR3 is also encoded by other DNA sequences in this sample. The chain combines TRBV13-1 with TRBJ2-1; TRBD2 matches at 9 bases. CDR3 size: 16 residues. Trimming cost V 0 bases and J 1 base; bases outside gene matches: 2. Germline CDR1 reads NSHNY; CDR2 reads SYGAGN. Here the CDR3 reads CASSDAGGGNYAEQFF. The CDR3 bases that were read are TGTGCCAGCAGTGATGCTGGGGGGGGAAACTATGCT.

This clone has just a few counts. The genes and germline here are from mouse. Incomplete CDR3 DNA: TGTGCCAGCAGTCTGACACCTAACTATGCT. Translation: CASSLTPNYA. The CDR3 as a whole reads CASSLTPNYAEQFF. The J gene is TRBJ2-1, the V gene TRBV13-1; D unclear. The observed sequence ends 4 residues before the CDR3 terminus, with the missing tail filled in from the germline J gene. The V end lost 4 bases, the J end lost 0 bases, and 8 bases lay between the germline ends. This CDR3 comprises 14 residues. Germline V lookup: CDR1 NSHNY, CDR2 SYGAGN.

Turning to this clone: The gene names given are mouse names. The CDR3 end falls 4 residues outside the read, so it is completed with the germline J gene. Other DNA sequences in this specimen translate into the identical CDR3. V and J are TRBV5 and TRBJ2-1; TRBD2 matches 11 bases. The CDR3 length is 16 residues. Trimming at V came to 1 base and at J to 1 base, leaving 0 bases not matched to a gene. Germline lookup yields CDR1 LGHNA and CDR2 YNLKQL (reference sequence). CDR3 in amino acids: CASSQGTGGNYAEQFF. CDR3 bases read: TGTGCCAGCAGCCAAGGGACTGGGGGGAACTATGCT.

This clone was detected a few times. The gene symbols are mouse symbols. The DNA ends 4 residues before the CDR3 does, and the rest of the CDR3 is filled in from the germline J gene. The same CDR3 is also encoded by other DNA sequences in this sample. The chain combines TRBV5 with TRBJ2-3; the match to TRBD1 covers 10 bases. Per the germline V gene, CDR1 is LGHNA and CDR2 is YNLKQL (reference sequence). The J segment lost 1 base and the V segment lost 6 bases, leaving 4 bases of the junction unmatched. CDR3 length: 15 residues. The sequenced part of the CDR3 DNA is TGTGCCAGCAGTCGACAGGGGGCAGGTGCAGAA. It translates to CASSRQGAGAE. The full CDR3 reads CASSRQGAGAETLYF.

This clone occurred a few times. The gene symbols are mouse symbols. The read terminates 4 residues ahead of where the CDR3 ends, so the germline J gene completes it. The chain couples TRBV19 to TRBJ2-1; TRBD2 agrees at 10 bases. The CDR3 is 16 residues long. J gave up 3 bases and V 4 bases, and 7 bases lay outside the gene matches. Germline CDR1 reads FNHDT; CDR2 reads SITEND (reference sequence). This chain's CDR3 is CASSPAGTGVYAEQFF. The DNA read from the CDR3 is TGTGCCAGCAGTCCCGCCGGGACTGGGGTCTATGCT.

This clone was picked up a small number of times. Gene names denote mouse genes. The read is 3 residues too short to cover the CDR3 end, so that end is filled in from the germline J gene. The gene calls are TRBV13-1 and TRBJ1-6; 7 bases are shared with TRBD1. TRBJ1-6 belongs to the ORF category, with a function that is uncertain. The ends lost 3 bases at V and 4 bases at J; junction bases unmatched: 7. The CDR3 extends over 16 amino acids. Germline V lookup: CDR1 NSHNY, CDR2 SYGAGN. The CDR3 reads CASSGGRGQYNSPLYF. Partial CDR3 DNA: TGTGCCAGCAGTGGGGGACGGGGACAGTATAATTCGCCC.